In this sample, the clone carrying this T cell receptor beta chain turned up once. Its specificity is not known. This record comes from a study of STAT5B mutations in CD4+ large granular lymphocyte leukemia. The overall study: The CDR3 'QG' motif was associated with a particular HLA allele among healthy donors. Whole-study results and caveats: Patient CD4-sorted repertoires looked more clonal than healthy CD4+ repertoires, even without putative leukemic clones. Main leukemic clonotypes were patient-specific, but approximately 25% appeared at low frequency elsewhere.

Germline assignment: CDR1 SNHLY and CDR2 FYNNEI. Trimming pared 2 bases from V and 10 bases from J, leaving 15 bases between. The CDR3 sequence is 14 residues long. Libraries were prepared by immunoSEQ multiplex PCR; TCRdb keeps only in-frame clonotypes and omits some of them. The table has approximately 20,000 clones, about 81% seen once; the top ten hold about 12%. The TCR sequence derives from a human donor in good health. The J gene is TRBJ2-1, the V gene TRBV2; D gene uncertain. Sequencing was performed on CD4+ T cells from blood buffy coats. This chain's CDR3 is CASSEFLPNGEQFF. Here the CDR3 DNA reads TGTGCCAGCAGTGAATTCCTCCCCAATGGAGAGCAGTTCTTC.